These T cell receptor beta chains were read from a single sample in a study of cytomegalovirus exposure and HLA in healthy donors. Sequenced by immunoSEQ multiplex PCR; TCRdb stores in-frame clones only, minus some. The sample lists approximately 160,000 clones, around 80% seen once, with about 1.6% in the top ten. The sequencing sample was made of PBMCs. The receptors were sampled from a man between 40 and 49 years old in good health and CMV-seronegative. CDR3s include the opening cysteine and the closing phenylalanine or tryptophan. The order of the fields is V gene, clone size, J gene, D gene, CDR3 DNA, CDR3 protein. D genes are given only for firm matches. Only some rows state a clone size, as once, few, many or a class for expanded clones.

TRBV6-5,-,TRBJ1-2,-,TGTGCCAGCAGCCGGGACACCCGATACACCTTC,CASSRDTRYTF
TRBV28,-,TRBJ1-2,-,TGTGCCAGCAGTTTGTTTGGGGCGGACACCTTC,CASSLFGADTF
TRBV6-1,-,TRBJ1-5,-,TGTGCCAGCAGTTCAGGACTTTTTAATCAGCCCCAGCATTTT,CASSSGLFNQPQHF
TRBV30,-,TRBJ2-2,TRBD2,TGTGCCTGGAGTACGAAACGACTAGCGGGGACCGGGGAGCTGTTTTTT,CAWSTKRLAGTGELFF
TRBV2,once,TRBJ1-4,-,TGTGCCAGCACCGTGATAGGTGAGGGAAAACTGTTTTTT,CASTVIGEGKLFF
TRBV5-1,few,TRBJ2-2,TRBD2,TGCGCCAGCAGCCGGGGACTAGCGGGTATACCGAACACCGGGGAGCTGTTTTTT,CASSRGLAGIPNTGELFF
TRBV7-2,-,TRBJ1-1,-,TGTGCCAGCAGATTGACAGGACGTGACACTGAAGCTTTCTTT,CASRLTGRDTEAFF
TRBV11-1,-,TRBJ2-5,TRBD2,TGTGCCAGCAGCTTCAGCGGGAGGGAGACCCAGTACTTC,CASSFSGRETQYF
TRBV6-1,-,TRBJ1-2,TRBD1,TGTGCCAGCAGTGTAGGGGGGACAGGACATTATGAGGGCTACACCTTC,CASSVGGTGHYEGYTF
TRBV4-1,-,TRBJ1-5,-,TGCGCCAGCAGCCAAGTTGAAGGAGGCAATCAGCCCCAGCATTTT,CASSQVEGGNQPQHF
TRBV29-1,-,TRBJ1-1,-,TGCAGCGGCCGGGAGGGGAACACTGAAGCTTTCTTT,CSGREGNTEAFF
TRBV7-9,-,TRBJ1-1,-,TGTGCCAGCAGCCTAACAGGGTTTGGGAGCACTGAAGCTTTCTTT,CASSLTGFGSTEAFF
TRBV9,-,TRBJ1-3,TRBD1,TGTGCCAGCAGCGTCCAGGGGGCTGGAAACACCATATATTTT,CASSVQGAGNTIYF
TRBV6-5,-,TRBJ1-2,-,TGTGCCAGCAAGAAACAGGGTTGGGGCTACACCTTC,CASKKQGWGYTF
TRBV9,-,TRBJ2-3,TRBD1,TGTGCCAGCAGCGCTTGGGGACAGCCTGATACGCAGTATTTT,CASSAWGQPDTQYF
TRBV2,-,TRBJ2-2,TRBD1,TGTGCCAGCAGTTATCAGGGGGACATTAACACCGGGGAGCTGTTTTTT,CASSYQGDINTGELFF
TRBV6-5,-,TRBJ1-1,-,TGTGCCAGCAGTTACCGGACTGAAGCTTTCTTT,CASSYRTEAFF
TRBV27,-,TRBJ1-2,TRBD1,TGTGCCAGCAGGGGACAGGGGGCGCCTGAAGGCTACACCTTC,CASRGQGAPEGYTF
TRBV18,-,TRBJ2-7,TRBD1,TGTGCCAGCTCACAGGGACAGGGGGGTAACGAGCAGTACTTC,CASSQGQGGNEQYF
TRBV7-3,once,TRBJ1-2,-,TGTGCCAGCAGCCGTGGGCCCTATGGCTACACCTTC,CASSRGPYGYTF
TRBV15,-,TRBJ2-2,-,TGTGCCACCAGCACCCTAGCGAACACCGGGGAGCTGTTTTTT,CATSTLANTGELFF
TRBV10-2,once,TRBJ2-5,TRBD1,TGCGCCAGCAAAACAGGGGAGTCGGAGACCCAGTACTTC,CASKTGESETQYF
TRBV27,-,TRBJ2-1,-,TGTGCCAGCAGTTTATTACCGGGACTGTACAATGAGCAGTTCTTC,CASSLLPGLYNEQFF
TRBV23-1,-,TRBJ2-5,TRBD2,TGCGCCAGCAGTCATGGAGGGTTAGACTCTGGGGCGGGAGCACAAGAGACCCAGTACTTC,CASSHGGLDSGAGAQETQYF
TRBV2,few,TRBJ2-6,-,TGTGCCAGCAGTGAAACAGCACCAAGCTCTGGGGCCAACGGCCTGACTTTC,CASSETAPSSGANGLTF
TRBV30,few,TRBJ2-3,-,TGTGCCTGGAGTGTGCCGGGACATTTTCCCGAAAGCACAGATACGCAGTATTTT,CAWSVPGHFPESTDTQYF
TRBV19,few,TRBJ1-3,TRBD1,TGTGCCAGTAGTACCGTGAAATGGGACAGCCTAAACACCATATATTTT,CASSTVKWDSLNTIYF
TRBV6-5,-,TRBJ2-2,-,TGTGCCAGCAGTTTCCGGGGGGCCAACACCGGGGAGCTGTTTTTT,CASSFRGANTGELFF
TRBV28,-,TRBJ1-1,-,TGTGCCAGCCTCAGGTCAGGTGAAGCTTTCTTT,CASLRSGEAFF
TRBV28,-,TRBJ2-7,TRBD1,TGTGCCAGCCGGTTCCGGGACAGGGGGCCGGAAGGGCAGTACTTC,CASRFRDRGPEGQYF
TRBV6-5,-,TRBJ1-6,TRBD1,TGTGCCAGCAGTTACTCGGGACAGGGGGGCTCACCCCTCCACTTT,CASSYSGQGGSPLHF
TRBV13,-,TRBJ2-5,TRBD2,TGTGCCAGCAGCTTAGAGGTTAGCGGGGGCCAGGGAGGCCAGTACTTC,CASSLEVSGGQGGQYF
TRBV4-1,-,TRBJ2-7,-,TGCGCCAGCAGCCAACAACGAGCCTACGAGCAGTACTTC,CASSQQRAYEQYF
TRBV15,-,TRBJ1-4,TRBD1,TGTGCCACCAGCAGAGGTGCAAGAGGACAGGGGGCAGGTGGACTGTTTTTT,CATSRGARGQGAGGLFF
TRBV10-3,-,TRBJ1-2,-,TGTGCCATCAGTGAAAGGGAAGGGGATGGCTACACCTTC,CAISEREGDGYTF
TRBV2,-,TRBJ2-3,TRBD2,TGTGCCAGCAGCCCTATTGCTAGCGGGTTTAGCACAGATACGCAGTATTTT,CASSPIASGFSTDTQYF
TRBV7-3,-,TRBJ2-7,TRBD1,TGTGCCAGCAGCTCACAGGGGGAACCCTACGAGCAGTACTTC,CASSSQGEPYEQYF
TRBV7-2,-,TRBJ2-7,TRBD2,TGTGCCAGCAGCTTATTAGCGGGAGACTCCTACGAGCAGTACTTC,CASSLLAGDSYEQYF
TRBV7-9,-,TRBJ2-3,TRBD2,TGTGCCAGCAGCCCCGGGGGACGCGGGAGAACAGATACGCAGTATTTT,CASSPGGRGRTDTQYF
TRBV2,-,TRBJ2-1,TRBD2,TGTGCCAGCAGGGAGACTAGCGGGAGAGAAAATGAGCAGTTCTTC,CASRETSGRENEQFF
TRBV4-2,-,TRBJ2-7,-,TGTGCCAGCAGCCAAGAAGGCCACGAACCTAGGGCGGGCCACTACGAGCAGTACTTC,CASSQEGHEPRAGHYEQYF
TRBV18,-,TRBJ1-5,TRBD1,TGTGCCAGCTCACCAAGGGACAGTCGGGGACAGCCCCAGCATTTT,CASSPRDSRGQPQHF
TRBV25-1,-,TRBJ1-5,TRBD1,TGTGCCAGCAGTGGGGGAACAGGGGGCGCCTATAGCAATCAGCCCCAGCATTTT,CASSGGTGGAYSNQPQHF
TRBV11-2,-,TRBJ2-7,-,TGTGCCAGCAGCCCACGGGGTTTCGGCTCCTACGAGCAGTACTTC,CASSPRGFGSYEQYF
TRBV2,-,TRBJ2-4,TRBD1,TGTGCCAGCAGTTTGACAGGGGACGTAAACATTCAGTACTTC,CASSLTGDVNIQYF
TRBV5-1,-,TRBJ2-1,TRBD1,TGCGCCAGCAGCTTGACAGGGGTCTCCTACAATGAGCAGTTCTTC,CASSLTGVSYNEQFF
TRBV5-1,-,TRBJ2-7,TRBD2,TGCGCCAGCAGCTTGGCCCCTAGCGGGAAATACGAGCAGTACTTC,CASSLAPSGKYEQYF
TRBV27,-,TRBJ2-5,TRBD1,TGTGCCAGCAGTTCGGGGACAGGGGTTAACCTAGAGACCCAGTACTTC,CASSSGTGVNLETQYF
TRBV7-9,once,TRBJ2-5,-,TGTGCCAGCAGCTTAGGCGGCTACCAAGAGACCCAGTACTTC,CASSLGGYQETQYF
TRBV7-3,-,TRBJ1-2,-,TGTGCCAGCAGCTTAACGCTGGAGGGGTATGGCTACACCTTC,CASSLTLEGYGYTF
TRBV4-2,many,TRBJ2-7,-,TGTGCCAGCAGCCAAGAAGAGCCAGCGGCATTCGAGCAGTACTTC,CASSQEEPAAFEQYF
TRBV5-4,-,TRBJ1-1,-,TGTGCCAGCAGCTTGGCCCCTAACACTGAAGCTTTCTTT,CASSLAPNTEAFF
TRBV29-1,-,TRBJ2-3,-,TGCAGCGTCGCCCCCAGGGAAGAGAGAGATACGCAGTATTTT,CSVAPREERDTQYF